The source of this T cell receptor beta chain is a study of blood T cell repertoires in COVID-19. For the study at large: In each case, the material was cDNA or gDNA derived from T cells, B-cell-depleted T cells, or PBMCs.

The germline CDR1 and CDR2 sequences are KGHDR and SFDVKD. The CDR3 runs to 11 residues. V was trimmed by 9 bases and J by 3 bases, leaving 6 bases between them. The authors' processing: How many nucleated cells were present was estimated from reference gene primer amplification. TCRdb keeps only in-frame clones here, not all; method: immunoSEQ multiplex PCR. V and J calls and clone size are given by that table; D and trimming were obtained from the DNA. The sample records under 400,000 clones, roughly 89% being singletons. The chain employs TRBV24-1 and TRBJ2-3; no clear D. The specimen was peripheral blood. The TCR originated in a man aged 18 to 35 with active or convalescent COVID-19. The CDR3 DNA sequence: TGTGCCACCGGGCGTACAGATACGCAGTATTTT. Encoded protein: CATGRTDTQYF.